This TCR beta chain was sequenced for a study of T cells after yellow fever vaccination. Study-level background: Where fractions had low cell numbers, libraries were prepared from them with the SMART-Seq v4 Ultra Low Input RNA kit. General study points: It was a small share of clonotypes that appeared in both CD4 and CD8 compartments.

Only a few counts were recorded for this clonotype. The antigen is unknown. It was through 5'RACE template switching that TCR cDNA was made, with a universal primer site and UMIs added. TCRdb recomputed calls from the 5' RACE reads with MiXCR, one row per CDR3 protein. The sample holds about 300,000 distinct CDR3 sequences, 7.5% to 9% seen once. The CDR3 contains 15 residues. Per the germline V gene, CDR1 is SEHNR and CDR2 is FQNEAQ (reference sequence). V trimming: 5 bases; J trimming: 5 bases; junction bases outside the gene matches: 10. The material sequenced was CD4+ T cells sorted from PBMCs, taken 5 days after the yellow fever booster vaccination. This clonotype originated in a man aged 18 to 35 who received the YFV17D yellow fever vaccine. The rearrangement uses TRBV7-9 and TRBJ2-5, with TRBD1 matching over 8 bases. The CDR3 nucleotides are TGTGCCAGCAGCCATTCCGGGACAGGCCACGAGACCCAGTACTTC. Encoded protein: CASSHSGTGHETQYF.